These T cell receptor beta chains were read from a single sample in a study of cytomegalovirus exposure and HLA in healthy donors. The method was immunoSEQ multiplex PCR; TCRdb's version includes in-frame clones alone and lacks a portion of them. The sample holds roughly 100,000 clones, approximately 90% seen once. Specimen: PBMCs. Receptors originate from a woman in her late teens or twenties in good health and CMV-seropositive. CDR3s include the opening cysteine and the closing phenylalanine or tryptophan. D genes are given only for firm matches. Size is omitted from some rows. Given values are once, few, many or a class for expanded clones.

J,D,V,size,DNA,CDR3
TRBJ2-5,-,TRBV7-9,-,TGTGCCAGCAGCAGGGGGGGGCTAGGAGAGACCCAGTACTTC,CASSRGGLGETQYF
TRBJ2-1,-,TRBV5-1,once,TGCGCCAGCAGCTTGGTGGCGGCAGTCTCCTACAATGAGCAGTTCTTC,CASSLVAAVSYNEQFF
TRBJ1-1,-,TRBV5-6,-,TGTGCCAGCAGCTTGGTTGGCAGGGAGGGTTTCTTT,CASSLVGREGFF
TRBJ2-3,-,TRBV14,-,TGTGCCAGCAGCCAAGGAATAGCGGTCACAGATACGCAGTATTTT,CASSQGIAVTDTQYF
TRBJ1-1,-,TRBV11-2,-,TGTGCCAGCAGGATCGCCAGGAACACTGAAGCTTTCTTT,CASRIARNTEAFF
TRBJ2-3,TRBD2,TRBV6-6,-,TGTGCCAGCAGTTACGCGGGAGGCCTCACAGATACGCAGTATTTT,CASSYAGGLTDTQYF
TRBJ1-4,TRBD1,TRBV2,-,TGTGCCAGCAGCCCGGGACAGGGAGTAGAAAAACTGTTTTTT,CASSPGQGVEKLFF
TRBJ1-4,-,TRBV5-4,-,TGTGCCAGCAGCAGAAGCAGGGACACCCTTAATGAAAAACTGTTTTTT,CASSRSRDTLNEKLFF
TRBJ1-1,TRBD1,TRBV5-4,once,TGTGCCAGCAGCTTGGGGGGGACAGGGAGGAACACTGAAGCTTTCTTT,CASSLGGTGRNTEAFF
TRBJ1-4,-,TRBV10-2,-,TGCGCCAGCAGGAGAACGTCGTCAGGGAGGGGTGAAAAACTGTTTTTT,CASRRTSSGRGEKLFF
TRBJ2-7,TRBD2,TRBV4-1,-,TGCGCCAGCAGCCAAGGTGGGACTACCTACGAGCAGTACTTC,CASSQGGTTYEQYF
TRBJ2-7,TRBD2,TRBV4-2,-,TGTGCCAGCAGCCAAGTGTTGAGAACTAGCGGGAGAGAAGTCTCCTACGAGCAGTACTTC,CASSQVLRTSGREVSYEQYF
TRBJ2-7,TRBD1,TRBV5-5,-,TGTGCCAGCAGCTTGGGCCAGGGGGCTACAACCTACGAGCAGTACTTC,CASSLGQGATTYEQYF
TRBJ1-2,-,TRBV11-2,-,TGTGCCAGCAGCTTACTGACAAACTATGGCTACACCTTC,CASSLLTNYGYTF
TRBJ1-4,-,TRBV6-1,-,TGTGCCAGCAGTGGTGGGACAAGAAGCGAAAAACTGTTTTTT,CASSGGTRSEKLFF
TRBJ2-1,-,TRBV7-2,-,TGTGCCAGCAGGTTACTCGGACAGCACAATGAGCAGTTCTTC,CASRLLGQHNEQFF
TRBJ1-1,-,TRBV9,-,TGTGCCAGCAGCGCCCACATGAACACTGAAGCTTTCTTT,CASSAHMNTEAFF
TRBJ2-5,TRBD2,TRBV7-8,-,TGTGCCAGCAGGGGGGGACTAGCGGGAGAGTTGGAGACCCAGTACTTC,CASRGGLAGELETQYF
TRBJ2-7,TRBD2,TRBV27,-,TGTGCCAGCGGGTTACCGGGGGGGGAGCAGTACTTC,CASGLPGGEQYF
TRBJ1-4,TRBD1,TRBV28,-,TGTGCCAGCAGTTATGAGGGGACAGGAAATGAAAAACTGTTTTTT,CASSYEGTGNEKLFF
TRBJ2-7,-,TRBV28,-,TGTGCCAGCACGTCCTTTAGCGCTCACTACGAGCAGTACTTC,CASTSFSAHYEQYF
TRBJ2-3,TRBD1,TRBV7-6,-,TGTGCCAGCAGCTTATCAGGGACAGGCACAGATACGCAGTATTTT,CASSLSGTGTDTQYF
TRBJ2-5,-,TRBV11-3,-,TGTGCCAGCAGCCGACGAGCGGGCAACCAAGAGACCCAGTACTTC,CASSRRAGNQETQYF
TRBJ1-5,-,TRBV6-6,-,TGTGCCAGCAGCCGACAAACTAATCAGCCCCAGCATTTT,CASSRQTNQPQHF
TRBJ1-6,TRBD1,TRBV2,once,TGTGCCAGCAGTGAGGACAGGGATACCTATAATTCACCCCTCCACTTT,CASSEDRDTYNSPLHF
TRBJ1-1,TRBD1,TRBV20-1,-,TGCAGTGTTAGAACAGGGGAGAGAGCTTTCTTT,CSVRTGERAFF
TRBJ2-7,TRBD1,TRBV28,-,TGTGCCAGCAGCCTGACAGGGACCTACGAGCAGTACTTC,CASSLTGTYEQYF
TRBJ2-6,TRBD1,TRBV29-1,-,TGCAGCGCCTTACAGGGGGCTGGGGCCAACGTCCTGACTTTC,CSALQGAGANVLTF
TRBJ2-3,-,TRBV9,-,TGTGCCAGCAGCCCGGCGGGGACAGATACGCAGTATTTT,CASSPAGTDTQYF
TRBJ2-1,TRBD2,TRBV11-2,-,TGTGCCAGCAGCTTAGATCAAGCGGGACTAGCATCCAATGAGCAGTTCTTC,CASSLDQAGLASNEQFF
TRBJ2-7,TRBD2,TRBV28,-,TGTGCCAGCAGGGCAGGACTAGCGGGGGCATACGAGCAGTACTTC,CASRAGLAGAYEQYF
TRBJ2-5,TRBD2,TRBV6-1,-,TGTGCCAGCAGTGTGGGGGGGGTACAAGAGACCCAGTACTTC,CASSVGGVQETQYF
TRBJ2-7,-,TRBV4-2,once,TGTGCCAGCAGCCAAGATCGGGGGGCAAAAGGGGCCTACGAGCAGTACTTC,CASSQDRGAKGAYEQYF
TRBJ1-1,TRBD1,TRBV2,few,TGTGCCAGCAGCCACGAGAGGACAGGTCAGAACACTGAAGCTTTCTTT,CASSHERTGQNTEAFF
TRBJ2-7,TRBD1,TRBV6-6,-,TGTGCCAGCAGTTACTCCGGGACAGGGGGGAACGAGCAGTACTTC,CASSYSGTGGNEQYF
TRBJ1-5,TRBD1,TRBV27,few,TGTGCCAGTAAGGACAGGGACAATCAGCCCCAGCATTTT,CASKDRDNQPQHF